The following is a TCR beta chain sequence with its context. cDNA serving as the sequencing template came from extracted, reverse transcribed RNA. Here immunoSEQ multiplex PCR was the method, and the copy in TCRdb shows in-frame clones only, minus some. Altogether 180,000 or so clones are present, roughly 65% being singletons, with the ten largest covering 1.5% to 2%. The CDR3 contains 15 residues. Germline values: CDR1 LGHNA, CDR2 YSLEER. V was shortened by 0 bases and J by 2 bases, with 5 bases between the two germline ends. These data come from a study of CD8+ T cells in alopecia areata. The sequence came from a human donor with alopecia areata. The source material was CD4+ T cells sorted from blood, sampled at week 0. V gene TRBV4-3 combines with J gene TRBJ1-6; no reliable D call. The CDR3 DNA is TGCGCCAGCAGCCAAGATGGCACCTATAATTCACCCCTCCACTTT. It encodes CASSQDGTYNSPLHF.